The sequence of this T cell receptor beta chain was determined in a study of cytomegalovirus exposure and HLA in healthy donors. Study at large: In a previous analysis, 110 million or so unique TCR beta sequences were found from 170 million or so T cells. Points from the study as a whole: A prior analysis recorded that most TCR beta V segments were productive about 90% or about 30% of the time. TCR beta sequences reportedly predicted most subjects' HLA-A and HLA-B alleles accurately.

The PCR made use of 60 Vbeta and 13 Jbeta primers. TCRdb's copy holds only in-frame clones and misses some; the assay was immunoSEQ multiplex PCR. The sample contains 150,000 or so clones, roughly 77% of which appear only once. This CDR3 is 12 amino acids long. With 6 bases removed from V and 12 bases from J, the gap between germline ends came to 17 bases. Germline-derived CDR1 and CDR2 are MNHEY and SMNVEV (reference sequence). Concerning this clone itself: Its antigen is still unknown.

Sequenced input: PBMCs. The V and J genes are TRBV27 and TRBJ2-5; D is possibly TRBD2 (5 bases). This clonotype was obtained from a man younger than 45 in good health and CMV-seropositive. CDR3 sequence: CASSLPPGKKYF. In nucleotides, the CDR3 is TGTGCCAGCAGCCTACCTCCGGGAAAAAAGTACTTC.